The 9 T cell receptor beta chains below all came from one sample that was sequenced in a study of tumor-infiltrating lymphocytes in primary liver carcinoma. Starting material of around 460 ng total RNA yielded TCR beta cDNA via a constant-region primer. Three nested multiplex PCR rounds of slightly modified ARM-PCR generated TCR beta libraries. Use of TRBV1-TRBV30 forward primers with a C-beta reverse primer characterized the first two PCR rounds, which lasted about 10 cycles each. TCRdb independently ran MiXCR on the multiplex PCR reads; one entry per CDR3 protein. The data show tens of thousands of distinct CDR3 sequences, 60% to 75% seen once. Unsorted bulk tissue, roughly 20-32 mg of it, served as the source for co-extraction of RNA and DNA. Sample: liver tumor tissue from sampling region 2. Subset given: tumor region T2, inferior pole. The receptors derive from a man aged 40-49 years with primary liver carcinoma and hepatitis B virus infection.

As regards this clonotype: Given the absence of the conserved phenylalanine or tryptophan at the CDR3 end, a read error is likely. It is unclear where the CDR3 begins or ends on the DNA, so no DNA is shown, and the CDR3 is as TCRdb lists it. V gene TRBV6-5 combines with J gene TRBJ1-5. Germline values: CDR1 MNHEY, CDR2 SVGAGI. The CDR3 spans 15 residues, counting both ends. The CDR3 protein is CASSRTAGGTQPQHS.

Remarks on this clonotype: Just one base apart from a much larger clone, this may be a read error. This chain links TRBV5-1 with TRBJ2-2; the match to TRBD2 covers 8 bases. CDR1 is SGHRS and CDR2 is YFSETQ in the germline V gene. The CDR3 sequence is 16 residues long. The CDR3 region is CANSSDGRDLSGELFF. The CDR3 nucleotides read TGCGCCAACAGCTCCGACGGGAGGGATTTGTCCGGGGAGCTGTTTTTT.

This clonotype was seen repeatedly, ten times or more. V usage is TRBV30 and J usage is TRBJ1-3, with D unresolved. The CDR3 has 12 amino acids. Germline-derived CDR1 and CDR2 are GTSNPN and SVGIG (reference sequence). Trimming left V 2 bases short and J 4 bases short, with 6 bases between. The CDR3 bases are TGTGCCTGGAGTCGGAAGGGAAACACCATATATTTT. It yields the protein CAWSRKGNTIYF.

J is TRBJ1-2 and V is TRBV10-2, with D unclear. The ends were cut back, 10 bases at V and 3 bases at J, with 15 bases in the middle. In germline, CDR1 is WSHSY, CDR2 SAAADI. This CDR3 spans 13 amino acids. The CDR3 DNA reads as TGCGCCAACAGCAGGCCTCTGGACTATGGCTACACCTTC. It codes for CANSRPLDYGYTF.

As to this clonotype: Given a much more abundant clone one base away, this may be a read error. This chain joins TRBV7-9 and TRBJ2-6; possibly TRBD1 for D (5 bases). This CDR3 spans 17 amino acids. V shed 4 bases and J shed 0 bases, with 13 bases lying between them. Germline values: CDR1 SEHNR, CDR2 FQNEAQ (reference sequence). The CDR3 region has the DNA TGTGCCAGCAGCTCCGCGACAGTCCCCTCTGGGGCCAACGTCCTGACTTTC. This translates into CASSSATVPSGANVLTF.

This clonotype was recorded many times. The chain joins TRBV29-1 to TRBJ2-1; tentatively, D is TRBD2 (6 bases). Germline CDR1 reads SQVTM; CDR2 reads ANQGSEA. This CDR3 contains 18 residues. V dropped 0 bases and J dropped 0 bases, with 18 bases sitting between them. The CDR3 sequence is CSVEDRLGSGHSYNEQFF. Here the CDR3 DNA reads TGCAGCGTTGAAGATCGGTTGGGAAGCGGGCACTCCTACAATGAGCAGTTCTTC.

A note on this clonotype: At one of its ends the junction is not consistent with the germline gene, which may arise from a read error. The chain carries TRBV13 and TRBJ2-7; no clear D gene. Germline lookup yields CDR1 PRHDT and CDR2 FYEKMQ (reference sequence). This CDR3 spans 11 amino acids. CDR3 residues: CASCLKGEQYF. The CDR3 coding sequence is TGTGCCAGCTGCTTGAAGGGCGAGCAGTACTTT.

In regard to this clonotype: Mismatch with germline at one junction end may stem from a read error. The chain combines TRBV11-2 with TRBJ2-7; 12 nucleotides match TRBD2. The CDR3 spans 18 residues. From germline, CDR1 is SGHAT and CDR2 FQNNGV. CDR3 protein: CVSSLSVGLAGGGYEQYF. The CDR3 nucleotides read TGCGTCAGCAGCTTATCAGTTGGGCTAGCGGGAGGGGGGTACGAGCAGTACTTC.

This clonotype came up many times. This sequence joins TRBV5-1 and TRBJ1-2; 8 bases map to TRBD1. The length of the CDR3 is 15 residues. V dropped 0 bases and J dropped 3; count of bases not matched to a gene: 4. CDR1 and CDR2 from the germline V gene are SGHRS and YFSETQ. For the CDR3, the DNA is TGCGCCAGCAGCTTGGAAAGACAGGGGTACTATGGCTACACCTTC. Its protein is CASSLERQGYYGYTF.